Presented here are 23 T cell receptor beta chains from one specimen sequenced in a study of blood T cell repertoires in COVID-19. Produced via immunoSEQ multiplex PCR; TCRdb's table is partial and in-frame only. This table has under 300,000 clones, 84% appearing once. Sequences were obtained from peripheral blood. The receptors derive from a man between 45 and 60 years old with acute or convalescent COVID-19.

The CDR3 region has the DNA TGTGCCAGCAGCGTAGATATGGGACAGGGGACCCGCGAGCAGTACTTC. Translation gives CASSVDMGQGTREQYF. The genes are TRBV9 and TRBJ2-7; 10 bases fit TRBD1. The junction had 9 bases not matched to a gene; V was cut back by 0 bases and J by 6 bases. Germline V CDR1 and CDR2: SGDLS, YYNGEE. This CDR3 region has 16 residues.

The V and J genes are TRBV7-9 and TRBJ1-1; 9 bases agree with TRBD1. Trimming removed 8 bases from V and 0 bases from J; junction bases left unmatched: 4. CDR1 and CDR2 from the germline V gene are SEHNR and FQNEAQ (reference sequence). This CDR3 has 14 residues. CDR3 amino acids: CASGWTGVNTEAFF. The CDR3 DNA reads as TGTGCCAGCGGTTGGACAGGGGTGAACACTGAAGCTTTCTTT.

V and J are TRBV11-3 and TRBJ1-1; no clear D. This CDR3 contains 17 residues. The V gene lost 0 bases and the J gene lost 3 bases, with 17 bases spanning the gap. Germline V gene lookup returns CDR1 SGHNT and CDR2 YENEEA. The CDR3 bases are TGTGCCAGCAGCTTAGATGGAAGACAAGCGGGGTACACTGAAGCTTTCTTT. It is translated as CASSLDGRQAGYTEAFF.

J is TRBJ2-5 and V is TRBV5-4; 12 bases line up with TRBD2. This CDR3 spans 14 amino acids. Germline values: CDR1 SGHNT, CDR2 YYREEE (reference sequence). The V gene end was trimmed by 5 bases and the J gene end by 5 bases; junction bases not matched to a gene: 4. The CDR3 region has the DNA TGTGCCAGCAGACCTAGCGGGGGGGGTGAGACCCAGTACTTC. Its protein product is CASRPSGGGETQYF. The full variable domain, completed using reference TRBV5-4 and TRBJ2-5, is ETGVTQSPTHLIKTRGQQVTLRCSSQSGHNTVSWYQQALGQGPQFIFQYYREEENGRGNFPPRFSGLQFPNYSSELNVNALELDDSALYLCASRPSGGGETQYFGPGTRLLVL.

The chain joins TRBV6-2 or TRBV6-3 to TRBJ2-2; TRBD1 matches 12 bases. The germline CDR1 and CDR2 sequences are MNHEY and SVGEGT. The CDR3 has 19 residues. J gave up 5 bases and V 4 bases, and 14 bases lay outside the gene matches. CDR3 sequence reads: CASSSAYRDRGLGTGELFF. The CDR3, as DNA: TGTGCCAGCAGTTCTGCCTACCGGGACAGGGGGCTGGGTACCGGGGAGCTGTTTTTT.

V gene TRBV7-9 combines with J gene TRBJ1-1, with D possibly being TRBD1 (6 bases). The germline V gene encodes CDR1 SEHNR and CDR2 FQNEAQ (reference sequence). Trimming stripped 2 bases from V and 6 bases from J, with 19 bases between. This CDR3 is built from 16 residues. CDR3 nucleotides: TGTGCCAGCAGCTTAACCTCAGGGGCCACGGGACCTGAAGCTTTCTTT. It encodes CASSLTSGATGPEAFF.

CDR3 sequence (DNA): TGTGCCAGTAGGACACGGGACAGGGCTACCTACGAGCAGTACTTC. Amino acid sequence: CASRTRDRATYEQYF. V gene TRBV19 combines with J gene TRBJ2-7; 9 bases line up with TRBD1. Looked up from germline, CDR1 is LNHDA and CDR2 is SQIVND (reference sequence). The CDR3 has 15 amino acids. The J segment lost 2 bases and the V segment lost 6 bases, leaving 8 bases of the junction unmatched.

The V call is TRBV5-4, the J call TRBJ1-1, with D possibly being TRBD1 (6 bases). The CDR3 runs 13 residues. Germline V gene data show CDR1 as SGHNT and CDR2 as YYREEE (reference sequence). V lost 4 bases, J lost 1 base, and 8 bases lay in between. The chain's CDR3 is CASSGQTNTEAFF. The DNA of the CDR3 is TGTGCCAGCAGCGGACAGACGAACACTGAAGCTTTCTTT.

This chain joins TRBV5-1 and TRBJ2-3, with TRBD1 matching over 10 bases. This CDR3 region has 15 residues. Germline loops: CDR1 SGHRS, CDR2 YFSETQ. With V trimmed by 7 bases and J by 4 bases, 9 bases remained unmatched. The CDR3 sequence: CASSGTGDPADTQYF. CDR3 coding DNA: TGCGCCAGCTCCGGGACAGGGGACCCCGCAGATACGCAGTATTTT.

The sample holds a few counts of this clone. This chain links TRBV5-1 with TRBJ1-2, with D perhaps matching TRBD1 (6 bases). The V and J ends lost 4 bases and 2 bases respectively, with 9 bases between them. This CDR3 is built from 13 residues. CDR1 and CDR2 (germline): SGHRS, YFSETQ. This CDR3 is CASSTTGNYGYTF. CDR3 bases: TGCGCCAGCAGCACCACAGGGAACTATGGCTACACCTTC. Full variable domain (rest looked up from reference TRBV5-1 and TRBJ1-2): KAGVTQTPRYLIKTRGQQVTLSCSPISGHRSVSWYQQTPGQGLQFLFEYFSETQRNKGNFPGRFSGRQFSNSRSEMNVSTLELGDSALYLCASSTTGNYGYTFGSGTRLTVV.

The chain is built from TRBV18 and TRBJ2-1; D is possibly TRBD1 (6 bases). CDR1 and CDR2 (germline): KGHSH, LQKENI. CDR3 length equals 13 residues. Trimming took 2 bases from V and 5 from J, leaving 7 bases between them. The CDR3 region has the DNA TGTGCCAGCTCACCAAGGACAGACAATGAGCAGTTCTTC. Its protein is CASSPRTDNEQFF.

The V and J genes are TRBV28 and TRBJ1-6; D is possibly TRBD1 (5 bases). The V gene's germline CDR1 is MDHEN and CDR2 SYDVKM. The CDR3 is 14 amino acids. Trimming took off 8 bases at V and 6 bases at J, with 14 bases between the two ends. CDR3 region: CASQPQGLNSPLHF. The DNA for the CDR3 is TGTGCCAGCCAGCCGCAGGGCCTTAATTCACCCCTCCACTTT.

On this clone itself: In the same sample, other DNA sequences code for this CDR3. The J gene is TRBJ2-7, the V gene TRBV20-1, with D perhaps matching TRBD2 (5 bases). Germline CDR1 is DFQATT and CDR2 is SNEGSKA (reference sequence). The CDR3 extends over 10 amino acids. V shed 5 bases and J shed 3 bases, with 5 bases lying between them. The DNA for the CDR3 is TGCAGTGCTGGGAGCTACGAGCAGTACTTC. It yields the protein CSAGSYEQYF.

The chain couples TRBV11-3 to TRBJ2-1, with a weak D call TRBD2 (6 bases). This CDR3 contains 16 residues. V shed 4 bases and J shed 0 bases, with 13 bases lying between them. Germline V gene sequence: CDR1 SGHNT, CDR2 YENEEA. The CDR3 is CASSSRRDHSYNEQFF. DNA of the CDR3: TGTGCCAGCAGCTCCAGGAGGGACCACTCCTACAATGAGCAGTTCTTC. Combining the CDR3 with reference TRBV11-3 and TRBJ2-1 gives the whole variable domain EAGVVQSPRYKIIEKKQPVAFWCNPISGHNTLYWYLQNLGQGPELLIRYENEEAVDDSQLPKDRFSAERLKGVDSTLKIQPAELGDSAVYLCASSSRRDHSYNEQFFGPGTRLTVL.

The V call is TRBV4-1, the J call TRBJ2-2; the D is unclear. This CDR3 contains 15 residues. V lost 3 bases, J lost 5 bases, and 13 bases lay in between. Germline V lookup: CDR1 MGHRA, CDR2 YSYEKL. CDR3 sequence (DNA): TGCGCCAGCAGCCAGGGCCCCTTTACTACCGGGGAGCTGTTTTTT. Its protein product is CASSQGPFTTGELFF.

The chain couples TRBV7-8 to TRBJ1-4; 8 positions match TRBD1. This CDR3 spans 15 amino acids. CDR1 and CDR2 from the germline V gene are SGHVS and FQNEAQ. V was clipped by 0 bases and J by 7 bases; unmatched bases: 4. Here the CDR3 DNA reads TGTGCCAGCAGCTTAGCACAGGGGGGGGGTGAAAAACTGTTTTTT. Its protein product is CASSLAQGGGEKLFF.

The chain has TRBV27 and TRBJ1-1, with D possibly being TRBD1 (5 bases). Germline CDR1 and CDR2: MNHEY and SMNVEV (reference sequence). There are 13 residues in the CDR3. V was pared by 6 bases and J by 4 bases, with 12 bases between. The CDR3 loop reads CASSLHGGTEAFF. CDR3 nucleotides: TGTGCCAGCAGCCTACACGGGGGCACTGAAGCTTTCTTT.

A single count supports this clone. In DNA, the CDR3 is TGCGCCAGCAGCCTCGGACAGGGGGCCCTGAACACTGAAGCTTTCTTT. It codes for CASSLGQGALNTEAFF. V is TRBV4-1 and J is TRBJ1-1; 11 bases align to TRBD1. Per germline, CDR1 MGHRA and CDR2 YSYEKL. V lost 4 bases to trimming and J lost 0 bases; unmatched junction nucleotides: 4. The CDR3 covers 16 residues.

This chain uses TRBV18 with TRBJ1-4; 7 nucleotides align to TRBD1. The CDR3 runs to 14 residues. CDR1 is KGHSH, CDR2 LQKENI, per germline. The junction had 8 bases not matched to a gene; V was cut back by 6 bases and J by 7 bases. The CDR3 loop is CASSAGGEGEKLFF. In nucleotides, the CDR3 is TGTGCCAGCTCGGCAGGGGGAGAGGGTGAAAAACTGTTTTTT.

The gene calls are TRBV7-9 and TRBJ1-2; 10 bases fit TRBD1. Germline CDR1 SEHNR, CDR2 FQNEAQ (reference sequence). V trimming: 7 bases; J trimming: 3 bases; junction bases outside the gene matches: 5. This CDR3 contains 14 residues. The CDR3 loop reads CASTTTGGYYGYTF. The CDR3, as DNA: TGTGCCAGCACCACGACAGGGGGCTACTATGGCTACACCTTC. The variable domain in full, with the rest retrieved from reference TRBV7-9 and TRBJ1-2, is DTGVSQNPRHKITKRGQNVTFRCDPISEHNRLYWYRQTLGQGPEFLTYFQNEAQLEKSRLLSDRFSAERPKGSFSTLEIQRTEQGDSAMYLCASTTTGGYYGYTFGSGTRLTVV.

This chain uses TRBV19 with TRBJ1-5; 9 nucleotides line up with TRBD1. Germline assignment: CDR1 LNHDA and CDR2 SQIVND (reference sequence). V was clipped by 8 bases and J by 6 bases; unmatched bases: 8. This CDR3 is built from 14 residues. The CDR3 region has the DNA TGTGCCAGTCAGAAAGGACAGGGGAGTCAGCCCCAGCATTTT. As protein: CASQKGQGSQPQHF.

This clone was seen only a few times. The chain links TRBV10-3 to TRBJ1-2; D remains unclear. The CDR3 sequence is 16 residues long. V was trimmed by 10 bases and J by 4 bases, leaving 25 bases between them. Per germline, CDR1 ENHRY and CDR2 SYGVKD. This chain's CDR3 is CATSPGVSGDVYGYTF. DNA of the CDR3: TGTGCCACCAGCCCCGGGGTGTCTGGAGATGTCTATGGCTACACCTTC.

This clone was recorded once. V is TRBV9 and J is TRBJ2-1, with TRBD2 matching 8 bases. Germline V gene sequence: CDR1 SGDLS, CDR2 YYNGEE. V shed 2 bases and J 9 bases; nucleotides not matched to a gene: 7. CDR3 length: 14 residues. CDR3: CASSVLLAEGEQFF. The CDR3 DNA follows: TGTGCCAGCAGCGTCTTACTAGCGGAGGGTGAGCAGTTCTTC.